Following are 24 T cell receptor beta chains from one sample sequenced in a study of cytomegalovirus exposure and HLA in healthy donors. Use of 60 Vbeta and 13 Jbeta primers characterized the PCR. Generated by immunoSEQ multiplex PCR, the TCRdb table keeps only in-frame clones and is missing some. This sample yields 170,000 or so clones, of which roughly 80% are seen a single time; 5.5% to 7.5% belongs to the top ten. Sequences were obtained from PBMCs. The receptors here all came from a man aged 30 to 45 in good health and CMV-seropositive.

This clone was observed a few times. Sequence at one end of the junction differs from germline and may be a read error. The rearrangement links TRBV7-6 to TRBJ1-1; 12 bases match TRBD1. The CDR3 extends over 16 amino acids. Germline V gene sequence: CDR1 SGHVS, CDR2 FNYEAQ. The CDR3 region has the DNA TGTGCCAGCAGCTTAGATGGGACAGGGGGCAACACCGAAGCTTTCTTT. This codes for CASSLDGTGGNTEAFF. Together with reference TRBV7-6 and TRBJ1-1, the CDR3 gives the full variable domain: GAGVSQSPRYKVTKRGQDVALRCDPISGHVSLYWYRQALGQGPEFLTYFNYEAQQDKSGLPNDRFSAERPEGSISTLTIQRTEQRDSAMYRCASSLDGTGGNTEAFFGQGTRLTVV.

The rearrangement uses TRBV13 and TRBJ2-1, with 7 bases fitting TRBD2. The germline gives CDR1 PRHDT, CDR2 FYEKMQ (reference sequence). CDR3 size: 14 residues. Trimming cost V 1 base and J 8 bases; bases outside gene matches: 5. As DNA, the CDR3 is TGTGCCAGCAGCTTAGAGCGGGATCCCCATGAGCAGTTCTTC. It encodes CASSLERDPHEQFF.

This chain joins TRBV7-3 and TRBJ2-2, with 13 bases that match TRBD2. V trimming: 2 bases; J trimming: 4 bases; junction bases outside the gene matches: 19. The CDR3 is 22 residues long. The germline V gene encodes CDR1 SGHTA and CDR2 FQGTGA. The CDR3 sequence: CASSLFPLTVTGTSGTTGELFF. The DNA of the CDR3 is TGTGCCAGCAGCTTATTTCCCTTAACGGTAACGGGGACTAGCGGGACCACCGGGGAGCTGTTTTTT.

The chain joins TRBV6-1 to TRBJ2-1; D is possibly TRBD2 (5 bases). The length of the CDR3 is 15 residues. Trimming pared 1 base from V and 4 bases from J, leaving 11 bases between. Germline V gives CDR1 MNHNS, CDR2 SASEGT. The CDR3 reads CASSEEAQRYNEQFF. The CDR3 DNA reads as TGTGCCAGCAGTGAAGAGGCACAGCGGTACAATGAGCAGTTCTTC.

The V call is TRBV7-9, the J call TRBJ1-2, with 8 bases matching TRBD1. In germline, CDR1 is SEHNR, CDR2 FQNEAQ (reference sequence). CDR3 size: 16 residues. Trimming took 5 bases from V and 6 from J; bases not matched to a gene: 14. CDR3 loop: CASSPKDRVYFDGYTF. The CDR3 nucleotides are TGTGCCAGCAGCCCGAAGGACAGGGTTTACTTTGATGGCTACACCTTC.

The rearrangement uses TRBV28 and TRBJ2-7; 7 nucleotides line up with TRBD1. V was clipped by 6 bases and J by 4 bases; unmatched bases: 24. Germline values: CDR1 MDHEN, CDR2 SYDVKM. The CDR3 covers 19 residues. The CDR3, as DNA: TGTGCCAGCAGGACCGCCGGGACAGTGTCGCGGGTAGGGGTATACGAGCAGTACTTC. Its protein product is CASRTAGTVSRVGVYEQYF.

The chain carries TRBV19 and TRBJ1-5; weak D call: TRBD1 (5 bases). In germline, CDR1 is LNHDA, CDR2 SQIVND (reference sequence). The CDR3 runs to 17 residues. Trimming shortened V by 5 bases and J by 5 bases, and 22 bases separated the two germline ends. The CDR3 sequence: CASSFIPRGRRDQPQHF. CDR3 sequence (DNA): TGTGCCAGTAGTTTTATCCCACGGGGGAGACGAGATCAGCCCCAGCATTTT.

This sequence joins TRBV4-1 and TRBJ1-5, with 9 bases lining up with TRBD1. After removal of 3 bases from V and 7 bases from J, the junction contained 10 bases not matched to a gene. The CDR3 loop spans 16 amino acids. Germline CDR1 MGHRA, CDR2 YSYEKL. The CDR3 DNA reads TGCGCCAGCAGCCAGGGGTACAGGGGGCCGGGGCAGCCCCAGCATTTT. This gives the protein CASSQGYRGPGQPQHF.

The chain links TRBV6-1 to TRBJ2-2, with TRBD1 matching 7 bases. The CDR3 is made up of 15 amino acids. The germline CDR1 and CDR2 sequences are MNHNS and SASEGT. The V and J ends lost 4 bases and 3 bases, in that order; junction bases with no gene match: 5. The CDR3 protein is CASSARGPDTGELFF. The CDR3 nucleotides are TGTGCCAGCAGTGCGAGGGGGCCGGACACCGGGGAGCTGTTTTTT.

The V and J genes are TRBV6-1 and TRBJ2-7; 7 nucleotides agree with TRBD2. Germline assignment: CDR1 MNHNS and CDR2 SASEGT. V shed 6 bases and J 2 bases; nucleotides not matched to a gene: 10. This CDR3 comprises 15 residues. This CDR3 reads CASRASPSGAYEQYF. As DNA, the CDR3 is TGTGCCAGCAGGGCTAGTCCTAGCGGTGCCTACGAGCAGTACTTC.

Written as DNA, the CDR3 is TGTGCCAGCAACCTTCGGGACAGGGGGAGTGTGGCTTTCTTT. Its translation: CASNLRDRGSVAFF. The chain carries TRBV6-6 and TRBJ1-1; TRBD1 matches at 11 bases. This CDR3 contains 14 residues. V trimming: 7 bases; J trimming: 11 bases; junction bases outside the gene matches: 12. Per germline, CDR1 MNHNY and CDR2 SVGAGI (reference sequence).

A single count supports this clone. The genes are TRBV6-5 and TRBJ2-5, with TRBD2 matching 14 bases. Trimming cost V 6 bases and J 5 bases; bases outside gene matches: 5. This CDR3 contains 15 residues. The germline V gene encodes CDR1 MNHEY and CDR2 SVGAGI. The CDR3 loop reads CASRTRTSGGETQYF. Written as DNA, the CDR3 is TGTGCCAGCAGGACCCGGACTAGCGGGGGGGAGACCCAGTACTTC.

The gene calls are TRBV5-1 and TRBJ2-5; 11 nucleotides match TRBD1. The CDR3 sequence is 17 residues long. The germline V gene encodes CDR1 SGHRS and CDR2 YFSETQ. V lost 0 bases and J lost 5; bases outside the gene matches: 9. In DNA, the CDR3 is TGCGCCAGCAGCTTGGTCTCCCGGACAGGGGGCGCGGAGACCCAGTACTTC. Translating it yields CASSLVSRTGGAETQYF.

V usage is TRBV4-3 and J usage is TRBJ1-6; D possibly corresponds to TRBD1 (6 bases). The CDR3 sequence is 15 residues long. The V end lost 0 bases, the J end lost 8 bases, and 11 bases lay between the germline ends. CDR1 and CDR2 from the germline V gene are LGHNA and YSLEER. CDR3 sequence (DNA): TGCGCCAGCAGCCAAGATGGGGGCCTAGATTCACCCCTCCACTTT. The encoded protein is CASSQDGGLDSPLHF.

This chain joins TRBV10-3 and TRBJ2-7; 11 nucleotides agree with TRBD2. Germline V gene lookup returns CDR1 ENHRY and CDR2 SYGVKD. V gave up 10 bases and J gave up 5 bases; unmatched junction bases: 7. This CDR3 has 13 residues. The CDR3 nucleotides read TGTGCCACCAAAGGGACTAGCGGTAACGAGCAGTACTTC. It encodes CATKGTSGNEQYF.

This clone has only a few counts. This rearrangement joins TRBV29-1 to TRBJ2-2, with 8 bases fitting TRBD2. The CDR3 spans 14 residues. Germline V gene sequence: CDR1 SQVTM, CDR2 ANQGSEA. V shed 5 bases, J shed 1 base, and the junction held 3 bases outside the gene matches. CDR3 coding DNA: TGCAGCGTTACGGGGGGGGAGAACACCGGGGAGCTGTTTTTT. It codes for CSVTGGENTGELFF.

The chain uses TRBV7-2 and TRBJ1-4; 12 nucleotides match TRBD1. There are 18 residues in the CDR3. J was trimmed by 1 base and V by 5 bases; bases with no gene match: 8. The germline V gene has CDR1 SGHTA and CDR2 FQGNSA. CDR3 loop: CASSPLGQGAVTNEKLFF. In DNA, the CDR3 is TGTGCCAGCAGCCCGTTGGGACAGGGGGCGGTAACTAATGAAAAACTGTTTTTT.

A remark on this clone: At one end, the junction sequence differs from germline, possibly due to a read error. The V call is TRBV5-1, the J call TRBJ2-7; 16 nucleotides align to TRBD2. Germline CDR1 SGHRS, CDR2 YFSETQ. The CDR3 runs to 17 residues. CDR3 DNA: TGCGCCAGCAGTTTGGGACTAGCGGGAGGGCCCTCGGGCGAGCAGTACTTC. This sequence encodes CASSLGLAGGPSGEQYF.

This clone was observed a few times. This chain links TRBV5-4 with TRBJ1-4, with a tentative D call TRBD1 (5 bases). Germline V lookup: CDR1 SGHNT, CDR2 YYREEE (reference sequence). The ends were cut back, 5 bases at V and 6 bases at J, with 14 bases in the middle. The CDR3 length is 14 residues. This CDR3 is CASRAAGDHEKLFF. The CDR3 bases are TGTGCCAGCAGAGCGGCGGGGGACCATGAAAAACTGTTTTTT.

The V gene is TRBV28, the J gene TRBJ2-1; 11 positions agree with TRBD1. CDR3 length: 14 residues. V shed 6 bases and J 7 bases; nucleotides not matched to a gene: 5. CDR1 and CDR2 (germline): MDHEN, SYDVKM. CDR3 sequence: CASRLDRGRNEQFF. CDR3 nucleotide sequence: TGTGCCAGCAGACTGGACAGGGGGCGGAATGAGCAGTTCTTC.

The chain uses TRBV7-9 and TRBJ2-1; TRBD2 agrees at 13 bases. Germline V gene data show CDR1 as SEHNR and CDR2 as FQNEAQ (reference sequence). The V segment lost 4 bases and the J segment 0 bases; nucleotides outside the gene matches: 6. This CDR3 is 18 amino acids long. CDR3 amino acids: CASSSDTSGGASYNEQFF. The CDR3 DNA reads as TGTGCCAGCAGCTCTGACACTAGCGGGGGGGCCTCCTACAATGAGCAGTTCTTC.

The chain recombines TRBV6-6 with TRBJ2-7, with a weak D call TRBD2 (5 bases). Germline V gene data show CDR1 as MNHNY and CDR2 as SVGAGI (reference sequence). This CDR3 is 16 amino acids long. With 6 bases removed from V and 3 bases from J, the gap between germline ends came to 21 bases. Here the CDR3 reads CASRPPAGLGYYEQYF. The CDR3 DNA is TGTGCCAGCAGACCCCCTGCGGGCCTCGGGTACTACGAGCAGTACTTC.

The rearrangement uses TRBV5-4 and TRBJ2-7, with 7 bases identical to TRBD1. The CDR3 runs to 14 residues. V lost 3 bases, J lost 4 bases, and 7 bases stayed unmatched. In germline, CDR1 is SGHNT, CDR2 YYREEE (reference sequence). In nucleotides, the CDR3 is TGTGCCAGCAGCTGGTGGACAGGTGGATACGAGCAGTACTTC. It yields the protein CASSWWTGGYEQYF.

This clone was seen a handful of times. This rearrangement joins TRBV15 to TRBJ2-3, with 9 bases fitting TRBD2. Looked up from germline, CDR1 is LNHNV and CDR2 is YYDKDF (reference sequence). V shed 7 bases, J shed 5 bases, and the junction held 10 bases outside the gene matches. The CDR3 runs 15 residues. This CDR3 is CATKVRREGLDTQYF. CDR3 nucleotide sequence: TGTGCCACCAAGGTCAGGCGGGAGGGTCTAGATACGCAGTATTTT. Combining the CDR3 with reference TRBV15 and TRBJ2-3 gives the whole variable domain DAMVIQNPRYQVTQFGKPVTLSCSQTLNHNVMYWYQQKSSQAPKLLFHYYDKDFNNEADTPDNFQSRRPNTSFCFLDIRSPGLGDTAMYLCATKVRREGLDTQYFGPGTRLTVL.